A single TCR beta chain is shown here with its context. This record belongs to a study of CD8 T cells in Susac syndrome. This CDR3 is 16 amino acids long. Germline V lookup: CDR1 SGHKS, CDR2 YYEKEE (reference sequence). Trimming took 3 bases from V and 5 from J; bases not matched to a gene: 8. The authors reverse transcribed 0.5 to 1 ug RNA with random hexamers. MiXCR, applied by TCRdb to the immunoSEQ multiplex PCR reads, yields one record per CDR3 protein. The table lists about 300,000 distinct CDR3 sequences, 85% of them singletons. The sequenced sample was CD8+ T cells from PBMCs. The V call is TRBV5-5, the J call TRBJ1-2; 12 bases line up with TRBD1. This sequence was found in a human donor with multiple sclerosis. The CDR3 spells CASSSAGTGGRYGYTF. The DNA of the CDR3 is TGTGCCAGCAGCTCTGCCGGGACAGGGGGCCGGTATGGCTACACCTTC.